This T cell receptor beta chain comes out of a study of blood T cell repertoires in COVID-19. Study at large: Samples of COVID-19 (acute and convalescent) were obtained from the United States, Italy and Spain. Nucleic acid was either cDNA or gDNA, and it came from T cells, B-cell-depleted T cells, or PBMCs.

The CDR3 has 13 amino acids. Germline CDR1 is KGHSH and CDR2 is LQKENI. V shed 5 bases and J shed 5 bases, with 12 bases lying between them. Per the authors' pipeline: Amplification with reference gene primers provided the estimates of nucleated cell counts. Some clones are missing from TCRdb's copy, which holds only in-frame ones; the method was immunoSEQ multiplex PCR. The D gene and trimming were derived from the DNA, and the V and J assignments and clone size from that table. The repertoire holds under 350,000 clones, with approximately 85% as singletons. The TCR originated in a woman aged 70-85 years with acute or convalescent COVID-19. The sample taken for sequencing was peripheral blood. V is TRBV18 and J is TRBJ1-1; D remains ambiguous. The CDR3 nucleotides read TGTGCCAGCTCATCAACGCGGGAGACTGAAGCTTTCTTT. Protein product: CASSSTRETEAFF.